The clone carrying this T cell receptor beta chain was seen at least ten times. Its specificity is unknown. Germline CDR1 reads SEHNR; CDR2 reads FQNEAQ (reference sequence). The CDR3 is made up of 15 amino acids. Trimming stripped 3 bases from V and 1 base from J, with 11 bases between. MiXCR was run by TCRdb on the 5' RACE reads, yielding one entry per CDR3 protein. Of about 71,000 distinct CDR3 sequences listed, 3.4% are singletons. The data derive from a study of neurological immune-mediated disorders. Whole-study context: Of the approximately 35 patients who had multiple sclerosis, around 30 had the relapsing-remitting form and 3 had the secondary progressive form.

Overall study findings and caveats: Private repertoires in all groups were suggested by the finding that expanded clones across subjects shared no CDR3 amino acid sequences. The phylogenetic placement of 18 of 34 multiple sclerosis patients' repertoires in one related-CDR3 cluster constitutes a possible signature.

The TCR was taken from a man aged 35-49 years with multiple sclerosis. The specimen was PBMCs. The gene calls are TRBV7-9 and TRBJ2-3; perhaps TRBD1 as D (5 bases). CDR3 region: CASSFFQGGTDTQYF. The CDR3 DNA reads TGTGCCAGCAGCTTTTTCCAAGGGGGCACAGATACGCAGTATTTT.